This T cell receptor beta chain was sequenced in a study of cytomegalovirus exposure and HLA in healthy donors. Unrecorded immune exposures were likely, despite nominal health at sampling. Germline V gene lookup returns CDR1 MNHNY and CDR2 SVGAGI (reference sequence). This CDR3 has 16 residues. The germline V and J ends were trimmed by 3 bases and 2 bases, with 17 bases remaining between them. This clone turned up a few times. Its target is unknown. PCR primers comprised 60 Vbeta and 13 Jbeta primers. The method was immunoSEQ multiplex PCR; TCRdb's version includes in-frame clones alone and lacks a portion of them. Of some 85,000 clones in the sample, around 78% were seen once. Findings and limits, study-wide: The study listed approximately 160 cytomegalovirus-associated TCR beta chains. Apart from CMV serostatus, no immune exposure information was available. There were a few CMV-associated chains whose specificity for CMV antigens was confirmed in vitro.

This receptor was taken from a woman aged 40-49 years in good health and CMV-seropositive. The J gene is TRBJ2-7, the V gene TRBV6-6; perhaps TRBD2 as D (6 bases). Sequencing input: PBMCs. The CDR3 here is CASSYTRGTPTYEQYF. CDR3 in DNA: TGTGCCAGCAGTTATACCCGCGGGACGCCCACCTACGAGCAGTACTTC.